The next 23 T cell receptor beta chains were all read from a single sample in a study of cytomegalovirus exposure and HLA in healthy donors. 13 Jbeta primers and 60 Vbeta primers were used for the PCR. TCRdb's copy holds only in-frame clones and misses some; the assay was immunoSEQ multiplex PCR. The top ten hold 20% to 25% of the sample, which has tens of thousands of clones, 65% seen once. The sample consisted of PBMCs. The receptors shown here come from a woman aged 50 to 60 in good health and CMV-seropositive.

This clone was seen only a few times. A read error is the likely source, as a far larger clone sits one nucleotide away. Other nucleotide sequences in the sample specify the same CDR3. V usage is TRBV13 and J usage is TRBJ2-5; possible D gene TRBD2, 6 bases. The V end was cut by 5 bases, the J end by 5 bases, with 18 bases between. Germline loops: CDR1 PRHDT, CDR2 FYEKMQ (reference sequence). The CDR3 contains 15 residues. CDR3 sequence (DNA): TGTGCCAGCAGCCCCTCGGGGGACCCACGGGAGACCCAGTACTTC. Translating it yields CASSPSGDPRETQYF.

This clone was found a few times. This sequence joins TRBV6-6 and TRBJ2-2, with D tentatively TRBD1 (6 bases). Trimming stripped 4 bases from V and 5 bases from J, with 14 bases between. The CDR3 loop spans 15 amino acids. Germline values: CDR1 MNHNY, CDR2 SVGAGI (reference sequence). The CDR3 bases are TGTGCCAGCAGTTTAGGGACAATTGGGACCGGGGAGCTGTTTTTT. Its protein product is CASSLGTIGTGELFF.

The rearrangement joins TRBV28 to TRBJ1-5; tentatively, D is TRBD1 (5 bases). Germline-derived CDR1 and CDR2 are MDHEN and SYDVKM. CDR3 length equals 14 residues. Trimming cost V 6 bases and J 7 bases, with 16 bases left between them. For the CDR3, the DNA is TGTGCCAGCAGGGCAGAGGGGAGCGGGCAGCCCCAGCATTTT. This encodes CASRAEGSGQPQHF.

The V gene is TRBV29-1, the J gene TRBJ2-3; 7 bases line up with TRBD2. Losses at the gene ends were 5 bases for V and 6 bases for J; bases not matched to a gene: 5. Germline CDR1 is SQVTM and CDR2 is ANQGSEA. The length of the CDR3 is 12 residues. CDR3 amino acids: CSVRDYLDTQYF. CDR3 DNA: TGCAGCGTTCGGGACTACTTGGATACGCAGTATTTT.

This CDR3 reads CASSQGQGGEKLFF. The CDR3 DNA reads as TGCGCCAGCAGCCAGGGACAGGGTGGCGAAAAACTGTTTTTT. This chain uses TRBV5-1 with TRBJ1-4; TRBD1 matches 9 bases. There are 14 residues in the CDR3. V lost 4 bases and J lost 8; bases outside the gene matches: 6. In germline, CDR1 is SGHRS, CDR2 YFSETQ.

The chain recombines TRBV27 with TRBJ2-5; D may be TRBD2 (6 bases). Germline V lookup: CDR1 MNHEY, CDR2 SMNVEV (reference sequence). The CDR3 covers 13 residues. V was shortened by 3 bases and J by 4 bases, with 9 bases between the two germline ends. The CDR3 DNA reads TGTGCCAGCAGTTTTCTCGGGGGAGAGACCCAGTACTTC. It translates to CASSFLGGETQYF.

This clone was counted only a few times. The V gene is TRBV5-4, the J gene TRBJ1-2; D gene uncertain. The CDR3 has 13 residues. CDR1 and CDR2 from the germline V gene are SGHNT and YYREEE (reference sequence). V lost 0 bases to trimming and J lost 4 bases, with 7 bases between them. The CDR3 bases are TGTGCCAGCAGCTTGGAACAGCCCTATGGCTACACCTTC. It translates to CASSLEQPYGYTF.

Here the CDR3 reads CASSLQGGYEQYF. CDR3 bases: TGTGCCAGCAGTTTACAGGGGGGCTACGAGCAGTACTTC. The chain has TRBV28 and TRBJ2-7, with a possible D match to TRBD1 (7 bases). The V gene's germline CDR1 is MDHEN and CDR2 SYDVKM. V lost 2 bases and J 3 bases, leaving 8 bases between the germline ends. CDR3 size: 13 residues.

This chain links TRBV28 with TRBJ1-6; D uncertain. The CDR3 spans 15 residues. The V end lost 5 bases, the J end lost 3 bases, and 11 bases lay between the germline ends. The germline V gene encodes CDR1 MDHEN and CDR2 SYDVKM. CDR3 DNA sequence: TGTGCCAGCAGTGAGGGAAGGGTCTATAATTCACCCCTCCACTTT. It translates to CASSEGRVYNSPLHF.

This clone was detected once. The rearrangement uses TRBV7-9 and TRBJ1-1; 8 bases match TRBD1. The J segment lost 8 bases and the V segment lost 5 bases, leaving 10 bases of the junction unmatched. This CDR3 contains 14 residues. Germline lookup yields CDR1 SEHNR and CDR2 FQNEAQ (reference sequence). CDR3 loop: CASSAWTGQIEAFF. CDR3 coding DNA: TGTGCCAGCAGCGCATGGACAGGGCAAATAGAAGCTTTCTTT. Full variable domain (outside the CDR3, taken from reference TRBV7-9 and TRBJ1-1): DTGVSQNPRHKITKRGQNVTFRCDPISEHNRLYWYRQTLGQGPEFLTYFQNEAQLEKSRLLSDRFSAERPKGSFSTLEIQRTEQGDSAMYLCASSAWTGQIEAFFGQGTRLTVV.

The rearrangement links TRBV7-3 to TRBJ2-7; 7 bases align to TRBD1. CDR3 length: 15 amino acids. V dropped 9 bases and J dropped 2; count of bases not matched to a gene: 13. Germline CDR1 reads SGHTA; CDR2 reads FQGTGA. The CDR3, as DNA: TGTGCCAGGGCGTTAGGGACAGAGGTTCCCTACGAGCAGTACTTC. It translates to CARALGTEVPYEQYF.

This chain joins TRBV6-5 and TRBJ1-1; TRBD1 might be the D (5 bases). V was cut by 4 bases and J by 2 bases, with 8 bases left in between. The CDR3 runs to 13 residues. Germline-derived CDR1 and CDR2 are MNHEY and SVGAGI. In nucleotides, the CDR3 is TGTGCCAGCAGTTCCCAGGGCAACACTGAAGCTTTCTTT. Translating it yields CASSSQGNTEAFF.

This clone was seen at least ten times. The chain combines TRBV6-1 with TRBJ2-7, with TRBD1 as a possible D gene (8 bases). Germline CDR1 MNHNS, CDR2 SASEGT. CDR3 size: 16 residues. Trimming removed 2 bases from V and 7 bases from J, with 21 bases in between. Here the CDR3 DNA reads TGTGCCAGCAGTGAAACAGGGGGGGGCGCATACGGGGAGCAGTACTTC. It specifies CASSETGGGAYGEQYF.

The V gene is TRBV19, the J gene TRBJ2-1; TRBD1 might be the D (5 bases). Looked up from germline, CDR1 is LNHDA and CDR2 is SQIVND (reference sequence). CDR3 length: 17 residues. Between the trimmed V and J ends, which lost 4 bases and 2 bases, there was a span of 18 bases. In DNA form, the CDR3 reads TGTGCCAGTAGTACCCGGACACCCGGAACTGCCTACAATGAGCAGTTCTTC. This encodes CASSTRTPGTAYNEQFF.

The chain employs TRBV28 and TRBJ1-1; tentatively, D is TRBD1 (6 bases). There are 13 residues in the CDR3. V lost 7 bases, J lost 0 bases, and 9 bases lay in between. Germline V gene lookup returns CDR1 MDHEN and CDR2 SYDVKM. CDR3 protein: CASNRQVNTEAFF. In nucleotides, the CDR3 is TGTGCCAGCAATCGACAGGTGAACACTGAAGCTTTCTTT.

The chain links TRBV7-2 to TRBJ2-5; D perhaps matches TRBD1 (6 bases). Trimming pared 0 bases from V and 1 base from J, leaving 6 bases between. The length of the CDR3 is 14 residues. Germline-derived CDR1 and CDR2 are SGHTA and FQGNSA. CDR3 bases: TGTGCCAGCAGCTTAGCGGGGGCCCAAGAGACCCAGTACTTC. Amino acid sequence: CASSLAGAQETQYF.

This chain links TRBV7-2 with TRBJ1-1; a weak D match, TRBD1 (6 bases). In germline, CDR1 is SGHTA, CDR2 FQGNSA. This CDR3 is built from 15 residues. With 3 bases removed from V and 0 bases from J, the gap between germline ends came to 11 bases. CDR3 DNA: TGTGCCAGCAGCTTGAACAGGGATATGAACACTGAAGCTTTCTTT. This encodes CASSLNRDMNTEAFF.

The CDR3 region has the DNA TGTGCCAGCAGCTTGTTACTGAGCTATGGCTACACCTTC. Its translation is CASSLLLSYGYTF. The J gene is TRBJ1-2, the V gene TRBV5-8; no reliable D call. This CDR3 has 13 amino acids. The V end was cut by 1 base, the J end by 4 bases, with 8 bases between. From germline, CDR1 is SGHTS and CDR2 YDEGEE.

This chain uses TRBV28 with TRBJ2-1; D remains ambiguous. This CDR3 is built from 12 residues. The V gene lost 3 bases and the J gene lost 6 bases, with 6 bases spanning the gap. CDR1 is MDHEN, CDR2 SYDVKM, per germline. The CDR3 bases are TGTGCCAGCAGTTTGTGGCTCAATGAGCAGTTCTTC. This gives the protein CASSLWLNEQFF. Looking up the rest from reference TRBV28 and TRBJ2-1 gives the full variable domain: DVKVTQSSRYLVKRTGEKVFLECVQDMDHENMFWYRQDPGLGLRLIYFSYDVKMKEKGDIPEGYSVSREKKERFSLILESASTNQTSMYLCASSLWLNEQFFGPGTRLTVL.

This chain joins TRBV2 and TRBJ1-1, with D perhaps matching TRBD1 (5 bases). V gave up 7 bases and J gave up 3 bases, with 12 bases separating them. Germline V gene sequence: CDR1 SNHLY, CDR2 FYNNEI. The CDR3 is 13 residues long. This chain's CDR3 is CASNQGGDTEAFF. CDR3 nucleotides: TGTGCCAGCAATCAGGGCGGCGACACTGAAGCTTTCTTT.

The chain uses TRBV6-5 and TRBJ2-7; TRBD1 matches at 11 bases. From germline, CDR1 is MNHEY and CDR2 SVGAGI. The CDR3 totals 15 residues. The junction had 8 bases not matched to a gene; V was cut back by 6 bases and J by 4 bases. CDR3 coding DNA: TGTGCCAGCAGAACCCCGGGACAGGGGGGTTACGAGCAGTACTTC. Amino acids: CASRTPGQGGYEQYF.

This clone was found once. The rearrangement links TRBV19 to TRBJ1-6, with D possibly being TRBD1 (6 bases). V was trimmed by 6 bases and J by 0 bases, leaving 9 bases between them. The germline V gene has CDR1 LNHDA and CDR2 SQIVND (reference sequence). The CDR3 is made up of 15 amino acids. CDR3 DNA sequence: TGTGCCAGTAGAGGGGGTTTCTCCTATAATTCACCCCTCCACTTT. It specifies CASRGGFSYNSPLHF. The full variable domain, with the rest looked up from reference TRBV19 and TRBJ1-6, is DGGITQSPKYLFRKEGQNVTLSCEQNLNHDAMYWYRQDPGQGLRLIYYSQIVNDFQKGDIAEGYSVSREKKESFPLTVTSAQKNPTAFYLCASRGGFSYNSPLHFGNGTRLTVT.

The J gene is TRBJ2-1, the V gene TRBV9, with 8 bases lining up with TRBD2. This CDR3 contains 14 residues. The ends lost 4 bases at V and 9 bases at J; junction bases unmatched: 9. Germline values: CDR1 SGDLS, CDR2 YYNGEE. CDR3 region: CASSLLGGATEQFF. DNA for the CDR3: TGTGCCAGCAGCCTTCTCGGGGGGGCGACTGAGCAGTTCTTC. Complete variable domain (other parts from reference TRBV9 and TRBJ2-1): DSGVTQTPKHLITATGQRVTLRCSPRSGDLSVYWYQQSLDQGLQFLIQYYNGEERAKGNILERFSAQQFPDLHSELNLSSLELGDSALYFCASSLLGGATEQFFGPGTRLTVL.